The 30 T cell receptor beta chains below were found in one sample sequenced in a study of blood T cells in healthy people across ages. Primers used in a second PCR of about 6 to 11 cycles were a sample-barcoded 5' primer and a J-beta primer mix. TCRdb reprocessed the 5' RACE reads with MiXCR, giving one entry per CDR3 protein. The sample yields hundreds of thousands of distinct CDR3 sequences, 58% seen once. Sequenced sample: blood. These receptors were collected from a man aged 30 to 45 in good health.

This chain uses TRBV6-5 with TRBJ1-1, with D tentatively TRBD1 (6 bases). The CDR3 contains 11 residues. CDR1 and CDR2 from the germline V gene are MNHEY and SVGAGI. V lost 3 bases to trimming and J lost 9 bases, with 8 bases between them. Here the CDR3 DNA reads TGTGCCAGCAGTTATCAGGGGCAAGCTTTCTTT. Translating gives CASSYQGQAFF.

This clonotype turned up a few times. The chain couples TRBV15 to TRBJ1-5, with D perhaps matching TRBD1 (5 bases). The V and J ends lost 0 bases and 7 bases respectively, with 19 bases between them. From germline, CDR1 is LNHNV and CDR2 YYDKDF (reference sequence). The CDR3 has 17 amino acids. CDR3 sequence reads: CATSRDGFRALDQPQHF. The CDR3 nucleotides read TGTGCCACCAGCAGAGATGGGTTCAGGGCTCTCGACCAGCCCCAGCATTTT. Based on the CDR3 plus reference TRBV15 and TRBJ1-5, the full variable domain is DAMVIQNPRYQVTQFGKPVTLSCSQTLNHNVMYWYQQKSSQAPKLLFHYYDKDFNNEADTPDNFQSRRPNTSFCFLDIRSPGLGDTAMYLCATSRDGFRALDQPQHFGDGTRLSIL.

The chain carries TRBV20-1 and TRBJ2-2, with D tentatively TRBD2 (5 bases). The germline V gene has CDR1 DFQATT and CDR2 SNEGSKA (reference sequence). The CDR3 runs 16 residues. V dropped 1 base and J dropped 4 bases, with 16 bases sitting between them. The CDR3 here is CSARGSGGMSTGELFF. CDR3 DNA: TGCAGTGCTAGAGGGAGCGGTGGTATGAGCACCGGGGAGCTGTTTTTT.

The V call is TRBV6-2 or TRBV6-3, the J call TRBJ1-1; D may be TRBD1 (6 bases). The germline CDR1 and CDR2 sequences are MNHEY and SVGEGT. This CDR3 region has 14 residues. Deletions cut 5 bases from V and 5 bases from J, with 15 bases between. The CDR3 loop reads CASSLSQGGTEAFF. As DNA, the CDR3 is TGTGCCAGCAGTCTATCACAGGGAGGGACTGAAGCTTTCTTT.

This clonotype was picked up a small number of times. J is TRBJ2-5 and V is TRBV7-2, with D maybe TRBD2 (5 bases). The J call may be wrong; the DNA end is better matched by TRBJ2-7. This CDR3 has 15 amino acids. Per germline, CDR1 SGHTA and CDR2 FQGNSA. Here the CDR3 reads CASSLGPRTGYEQYF. The CDR3 nucleotides read TGTGCCAGCAGCTTAGGTCCCCGGACGGGATACGAGCAGTACTTC.

The chain has TRBV20-1 and TRBJ1-4; D unresolved. V gave up 6 bases and J gave up 8 bases, with 10 bases separating them. The germline gives CDR1 DFQATT, CDR2 SNEGSKA (reference sequence). CDR3 length equals 11 residues. CDR3 nucleotides: TGCAGTGCGCCGAAAAGCGAAAAACTGTTTTTT. The encoded protein is CSAPKSEKLFF.

This clonotype was found a few times. This chain connects TRBV29-1 to TRBJ2-2; the D is unclear. The length of the CDR3 is 14 residues. CDR1 SQVTM and CDR2 ANQGSEA come from the germline V gene. V was pared by 3 bases and J by 3 bases, with 11 bases between. The CDR3 loop is CSVDTRGYTGELFF. As DNA, the CDR3 is TGCAGCGTTGATACCCGCGGCTACACCGGGGAGCTGTTTTTT.

The chain links TRBV7-9 to TRBJ1-2; tentative D call: TRBD1 (5 bases). The CDR3 extends over 14 amino acids. The ends were cut back, 5 bases at V and 4 bases at J, with 14 bases in the middle. The germline CDR1 and CDR2 sequences are SEHNR and FQNEAQ (reference sequence). CDR3 protein: CASSGTEDIYGYTF. CDR3 bases: TGTGCCAGCAGCGGGACCGAGGATATCTATGGCTACACCTTC.

This clonotype was observed a single time. This chain connects TRBV6-6 to TRBJ1-4; D is possibly TRBD1 (5 bases). The CDR3 is made up of 14 amino acids. Germline CDR1 reads MNHNY; CDR2 reads SVGAGI (reference sequence). Trimming pared 11 bases from V and 0 bases from J, leaving 13 bases between. The CDR3 DNA reads as TGTGCCGCCGGGGACGGCGCAACTAATGAAAAACTGTTTTTT. Protein product: CAAGDGATNEKLFF.

This clonotype was seen just once. The V gene is TRBV20-1, the J gene TRBJ2-7; the D gene is possibly TRBD2 (5 bases). Germline lookup yields CDR1 DFQATT and CDR2 SNEGSKA (reference sequence). V lost 7 bases and J lost 7, with 26 bases in between. The CDR3 is 15 residues long. CDR3 coding DNA: TGCAGTGTAAAGCCCCTCTCCGGGGTTGGGTGGGAGCAGTACTTC. As protein: CSVKPLSGVGWEQYF.

This clonotype has only a few counts. V gene TRBV7-2 combines with J gene TRBJ2-1, with D uncertain. The CDR3 runs 15 residues. Trimming removed 1 base at V and 7 bases at J, with 14 bases between. The germline V gene encodes CDR1 SGHTA and CDR2 FQGNSA. The CDR3 sequence: CASSLEARLQNEQFF. The CDR3 DNA is TGTGCCAGCAGCTTAGAGGCCAGATTGCAGAATGAGCAGTTCTTC.

This sequence joins TRBV7-2 and TRBJ1-6; D not certain. The V end was cut by 4 bases, the J end by 4 bases, with 8 bases between. CDR1 is SGHTA and CDR2 is FQGNSA in the germline V gene. The CDR3 is 14 residues long. DNA for the CDR3: TGTGCCAGCAGCTCGAAAGTGTATAATTCACCCCTCCACTTT. It encodes CASSSKVYNSPLHF.

CDR3 sequence: CASTPTGVGDEQFF. CDR3 sequence (DNA): TGTGCCAGCACCCCAACGGGAGTTGGCGATGAGCAGTTCTTC. The chain recombines TRBV9 with TRBJ2-1; D may be TRBD2 (6 bases). Trimming cost V 6 bases and J 8 bases, with 18 bases left between them. Germline-derived CDR1 and CDR2 are SGDLS and YYNGEE. This CDR3 region has 14 residues. The full variable domain, in which reference TRBV9 and TRBJ2-1 provide the parts outside the CDR3, is DSGVTQTPKHLITATGQRVTLRCSPRSGDLSVYWYQQSLDQGLQFLIQYYNGEERAKGNILERFSAQQFPDLHSELNLSSLELGDSALYFCASTPTGVGDEQFFGPGTRLTVL.

The rearrangement links TRBV9 to TRBJ2-5; 13 bases are shared with TRBD2. With V trimmed by 4 bases and J by 11 bases, 17 bases remained unmatched. The CDR3 is made up of 17 amino acids. Germline assignment: CDR1 SGDLS and CDR2 YYNGEE. The CDR3 region is CASSLRGGLAGRNEQYF. The DNA for the CDR3 is TGTGCCAGCAGCTTGCGCGGGGGACTAGCGGGAAGGAATGAGCAGTACTTC. Using reference TRBV9 and TRBJ2-5 for the parts outside the CDR3, the full variable domain is DSGVTQTPKHLITATGQRVTLRCSPRSGDLSVYWYQQSLDQGLQFLIQYYNGEERAKGNILERFSAQQFPDLHSELNLSSLELGDSALYFCASSLRGGLAGRNEQYFGPGTRLLVL.

The chain couples TRBV20-1 to TRBJ2-1; D is possibly TRBD2 (6 bases). Germline lookup yields CDR1 DFQATT and CDR2 SNEGSKA (reference sequence). Between the trimmed V and J ends, which lost 3 bases and 7 bases, there was a span of 16 bases. The CDR3 has 14 residues. CDR3 in DNA: TGCAGTGCTAGGACCCCGGGACTTCGAAATGAGCAGTTCTTC. Translated, it gives CSARTPGLRNEQFF.

The chain employs TRBV29-1 and TRBJ2-4; D possibly corresponds to TRBD1 (5 bases). Germline V CDR1 and CDR2: SQVTM, ANQGSEA. CDR3 length: 13 residues. Trimming took 6 bases from V and 5 from J, leaving 14 bases between them. The DNA for the CDR3 is TGCAGCGTCGTGGGGCTAACGCAAAACATTCAGTACTTC. It encodes CSVVGLTQNIQYF.

The V call is TRBV7-2, the J call TRBJ2-1; tentatively, D is TRBD2 (6 bases). This CDR3 comprises 16 residues. The V end was cut by 1 base, the J end by 2 bases, with 12 bases between. Germline V lookup: CDR1 SGHTA, CDR2 FQGNSA. The CDR3 here is CASSLDFRTTYNEQFF. In DNA, the CDR3 is TGTGCCAGCAGCTTAGATTTCCGGACTACCTACAATGAGCAGTTCTTC.

This clonotype was seen a handful of times. The genes are TRBV20-1 and TRBJ1-2; 8 bases fit TRBD1. CDR3 length: 14 residues. Germline V CDR1 and CDR2: DFQATT, SNEGSKA (reference sequence). J gave up 7 bases and V 3 bases, and 10 bases lay outside the gene matches. The CDR3 DNA follows: TGCAGTGCTAGGGGGACAGGAACTACTATTGGCTACACCTTC. Translated, it gives CSARGTGTTIGYTF.

This chain links TRBV5-1 with TRBJ2-5; D may correspond to TRBD1 or TRBD2 (6 bases each). Looked up from germline, CDR1 is SGHRS and CDR2 is YFSETQ. The CDR3 runs 16 residues. Deletions cut 1 base from V and 11 bases from J, with 24 bases between. The CDR3 DNA reads TGCGCCAGCAGCTTGACGGGCGGGGACACCTACAATGAGCAGTACTTC. This codes for CASSLTGGDTYNEQYF. Looking up the rest from reference TRBV5-1 and TRBJ2-5 gives the full variable domain: KAGVTQTPRYLIKTRGQQVTLSCSPISGHRSVSWYQQTPGQGLQFLFEYFSETQRNKGNFPGRFSGRQFSNSRSEMNVSTLELGDSALYLCASSLTGGDTYNEQYFGPGTRLLVL.

This rearrangement joins TRBV10-3 to TRBJ2-4; D ambiguous. The J call is in doubt because the DNA end fits TRBJ2-7 better. This CDR3 is built from 13 residues. Per the germline V gene, CDR1 is ENHRY and CDR2 is SYGVKD. DNA for the CDR3: TGTGCCATCAGTGAGTCGATCGTGTACGAGCAGTACTTC. The encoded protein is CAISESIVYEQYF.

This clonotype showed up just a few times. The rearrangement joins TRBV10-3 to TRBJ2-6; D assignment may be TRBD1 or TRBD2 (6 bases each). V was shortened by 2 bases and J by 0 bases, with 8 bases between the two germline ends. Germline V CDR1 and CDR2: ENHRY, SYGVKD. The length of the CDR3 is 16 residues. The CDR3 bases are TGTGCCATCAGTGAGGGGGGGCTCTCTGGGGCCAACGTCCTGACTTTC. Translation: CAISEGGLSGANVLTF.

The chain carries TRBV29-1 and TRBJ2-1; 11 positions match TRBD1. Germline lookup yields CDR1 SQVTM and CDR2 ANQGSEA. The CDR3 length is 14 residues. V shed 6 bases, J shed 8 bases, and the junction held 9 bases outside the gene matches. The CDR3, as DNA: TGCAGCGTAACGGACAGGGGGCTTTGGGATGAGCAGTTCTTC. Translated: CSVTDRGLWDEQFF.

This clonotype was detected once. The chain recombines TRBV7-2 with TRBJ2-5; the D call may be TRBD1 or TRBD2 (5 bases each). CDR1 and CDR2 (germline): SGHTA, FQGNSA. This CDR3 is built from 16 residues. V lost 3 bases and J lost 0, with 14 bases in between. Written as DNA, the CDR3 is TGTGCCAGCAGCTTGTTGCCGTGGGGGAACCAAGAGACCCAGTACTTC. Amino acids: CASSLLPWGNQETQYF. Variable domain in full (rest from reference TRBV7-2 and TRBJ2-5): GAGVSQSPSNKVTEKGKDVELRCDPISGHTALYWYRQSLGQGLEFLIYFQGNSAPDKSGLPSDRFSAERTGGSVSTLTIQRTQQEDSAVYLCASSLLPWGNQETQYFGPGTRLLVL.

This clonotype occurred many times. The V and J genes are TRBV7-2 and TRBJ2-1, with TRBD2 matching 7 bases. Germline CDR1 reads SGHTA; CDR2 reads FQGNSA. The trim removed 5 bases at V and 6 bases at J, leaving 7 bases unmatched. This CDR3 is 14 amino acids long. CDR3 region: CASSHGTTRNEQFF. The CDR3 region has the DNA TGTGCCAGCAGCCATGGGACTACCCGCAATGAGCAGTTCTTC.

In this sample, this clonotype turned up a few times. The chain recombines TRBV20-1 with TRBJ2-1; D gene uncertain. V was clipped by 5 bases and J by 6 bases, with 8 bases between them. CDR3 size: 11 residues. The germline V gene encodes CDR1 DFQATT and CDR2 SNEGSKA (reference sequence). The CDR3: CSAGWANEQFF. The DNA for the CDR3 is TGCAGTGCTGGGTGGGCCAATGAGCAGTTCTTC.

This clonotype was seen just once. The V call is TRBV29-1, the J call TRBJ2-2, with 7 bases fitting TRBD1. With V trimmed by 6 bases and J by 3 bases, 4 bases remained unmatched. This CDR3 comprises 13 residues. Germline V lookup: CDR1 SQVTM, CDR2 ANQGSEA. The CDR3 loop reads CSVGQPHTGELFF. In DNA form, the CDR3 reads TGCAGCGTGGGACAGCCGCACACCGGGGAGCTGTTTTTT.

The rearrangement joins TRBV9 to TRBJ2-7; a possible D gene is TRBD2 (6 bases). CDR1 is SGDLS, CDR2 YYNGEE, per germline. The V end lost 4 bases, the J end lost 0 bases, and 17 bases lay between the germline ends. The CDR3 totals 16 residues. The CDR3 nucleotides are TGTGCCAGCAGCCTTAACGAAGGCGGGGCCTCCTACGAGCAGTACTTC. The encoded protein is CASSLNEGGASYEQYF.

The rearrangement joins TRBV7-2 to TRBJ2-3; D tentatively fits TRBD1 or TRBD2 (5 bases each). Between the trimmed V and J ends, which lost 2 bases and 2 bases, there was a span of 11 bases. From germline, CDR1 is SGHTA and CDR2 FQGNSA. CDR3 length: 15 amino acids. Here the CDR3 DNA reads TGTGCCAGCAGCTTAAATGGGGGTAACACAGATACGCAGTATTTT. Amino acids: CASSLNGGNTDTQYF.

V usage is TRBV20-1 and J usage is TRBJ2-5, with D perhaps assigned TRBD1 or TRBD2 (5 bases each). The V end lost 2 bases, the J end lost 1 base, and 8 bases lay between the germline ends. Germline CDR1 DFQATT, CDR2 SNEGSKA (reference sequence). The CDR3 covers 13 residues. The CDR3 DNA is TGCAGTGCTAGAAGGGACCCCCAAGAGACCCAGTACTTC. Amino acid sequence: CSARRDPQETQYF.

The chain has TRBV24-1 and TRBJ2-1; 7 nucleotides match TRBD2. The V and J ends lost 5 bases and 4 bases, in that order; junction bases with no gene match: 4. This CDR3 is 14 amino acids long. Germline CDR1 KGHDR, CDR2 SFDVKD. CDR3 sequence (DNA): TGTGCCACCAGTGGACCAGCGGGATACAATGAGCAGTTCTTC. Its protein is CATSGPAGYNEQFF.